This T cell receptor (beta chain) is drawn from a study of control samples from healthy donors and cancer patients. This CDR3 contains 17 residues. V lost 4 bases, J lost 2 bases, and 20 bases lay in between. Germline CDR1 reads SGHDT; CDR2 reads YYEEEE. The protocol was immunoSEQ multiplex PCR, while the TCRdb copy is restricted to in-frame clones and leaves out a portion. The data contain just over 150,000 clones, roughly 90% of them singletons. The sequenced sample consisted of blood. The TCR sequence derives from a man younger than 40 in good health. The chain joins TRBV5-6 to TRBJ2-3; possibly TRBD2 for D (6 bases). The CDR3 nucleotides read TGTGCCAGCAGCCATCGGACTACACTCACGAACACAGATACGCAGTATTTT. This codes for CASSHRTTLTNTDTQYF.